This TCR beta chain derives from a study of blood T cell repertoires in COVID-19 (dated by TCRdb to the early 2020s). Notes on the research overall: Samples covering the acute and convalescent phases of COVID-19 were provided by collaborators in the United States, Italy and Spain. The material from the prospective study consisted of cDNA or gDNA derived from T cells, B-cell-depleted T cells, or PBMCs. The dataset comprised deeply sampled blood TCRbeta repertoires from subjects exposed to, actively infected with, or recovered from COVID-19. The repertoires were made available in a free public database intended to serve as a resource for research on the immune response to SARS-CoV-2. Samples came from the ongoing ImmuneRACE study (first 160 participants) plus 1,254 subjects from 6 global collaborators. Sample metadata almost always included a de-identified subject ID, COVID-19 status, age in years and sex. HLA class I and class II types, where available, came from metadata supplied by the sample provider rather than from assay-based typing. The paper as a whole reports these results and caveats: The quantity of clinical and demographic metadata differed by source and by participant and was supplied without curation.

A second Seattle source provided samples from volunteer blood donors who had recovered from COVID-19. The collaborating institutions used their own protocols to collect whole blood in K2EDTA tubes. For TCRbeta analysis, collaborators shipped samples as frozen whole blood, isolated PBMCs, or DNA extracted from either of those sample types. The CDR3, cysteine through phenylalanine, is 14 amino acids long. Just CDR3 DNA is preserved here, 42 bases in frame from base 1. In the germline V gene, CDR1 corresponds to MNHEY and CDR2 to SVGAGI. The V and J ends are trimmed by 2 bases and 2 bases, leaving 9 bases between them. For this clone: The antigen it recognizes is unknown. There are no base qualities to consult, and no much larger clone falls within one base.

The immunoSEQ Assay, a bias-controlled multiplex PCR, was used to amplify TCRbeta CDR3 regions from genomic DNA. Regarding the original processing steps: The number of nucleated cells in each sample was estimated by amplification of reference gene primers within the assay. To quantify the absolute abundance of each unique TCRbeta CDR3 rearrangement, sequence reads were collapsed and filtered. For each sample, productive Simpson clonality was calculated as the square root of Simpson's diversity index across productive rearrangements. TCRdb re-hosts the immuneACCESS table, in-frame sequences only. Its copies lack some clones; in the studies checked, an unresolved V gene accounts for under half of them, and the cause for the rest is not known. V and J calls and clone size are those listed in that table; D and trimming were worked out from the DNA. For this sample the table gives 300,000 to 350,000 clones, of which 91% were detected only once. The top ten hold less than 3.5% of the sample.

Input material: peripheral blood. The chain was built from TRBV6-5 and TRBJ1-2; the D gene is possibly TRBD1, with 6 bases matching. The sequence was obtained from a woman aged 18-29 years who had recovered from COVID-19. The sequenced DNA: TGTGCCAGCAGTTACAATACAGGGAACTATGGCTACACCTTC. This gives the protein CASSYNTGNYGYTF.